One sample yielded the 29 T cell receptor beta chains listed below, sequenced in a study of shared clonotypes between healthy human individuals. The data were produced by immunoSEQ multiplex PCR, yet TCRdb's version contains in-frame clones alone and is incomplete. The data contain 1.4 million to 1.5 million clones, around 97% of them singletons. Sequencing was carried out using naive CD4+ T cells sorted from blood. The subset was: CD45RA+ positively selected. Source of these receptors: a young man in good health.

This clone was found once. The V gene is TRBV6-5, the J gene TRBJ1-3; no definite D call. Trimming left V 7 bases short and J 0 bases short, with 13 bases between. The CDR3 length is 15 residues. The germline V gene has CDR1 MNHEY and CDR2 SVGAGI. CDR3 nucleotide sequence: TGTGCCAGCATAGACGTACTCCCCTCTGGAAACACCATATATTTT. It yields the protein CASIDVLPSGNTIYF.

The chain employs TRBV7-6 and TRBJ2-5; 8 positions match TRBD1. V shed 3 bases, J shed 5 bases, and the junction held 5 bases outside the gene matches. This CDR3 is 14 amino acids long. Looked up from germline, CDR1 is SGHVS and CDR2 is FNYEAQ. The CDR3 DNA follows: TGTGCCAGCAGCTTCAGGGGGCGCCGGGAGACCCAGTACTTC. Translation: CASSFRGRRETQYF.

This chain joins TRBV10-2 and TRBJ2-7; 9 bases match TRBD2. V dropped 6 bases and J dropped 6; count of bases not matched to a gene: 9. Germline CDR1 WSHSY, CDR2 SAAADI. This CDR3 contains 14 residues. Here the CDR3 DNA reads TGCGCCAGCAGAAAAGGCGGGAGGGCGGGCGAGCAGTACTTC. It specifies CASRKGGRAGEQYF.

Here the CDR3 reads CASSPLSGIGYEQYF. The CDR3 DNA is TGTGCCAGCTCACCACTAAGCGGGATAGGGTACGAGCAGTACTTC. This sequence joins TRBV18 and TRBJ2-7; 7 bases are a match to TRBD2. The CDR3 is made up of 15 amino acids. V was pared by 1 base and J by 4 bases, with 7 bases of the junction left unmatched. Germline CDR1 and CDR2: KGHSH and LQKENI.

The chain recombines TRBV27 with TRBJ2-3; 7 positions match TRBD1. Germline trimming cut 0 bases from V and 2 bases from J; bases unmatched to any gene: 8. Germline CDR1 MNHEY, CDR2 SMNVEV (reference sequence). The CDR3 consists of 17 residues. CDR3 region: CASSLSSWTGDTDTQYF. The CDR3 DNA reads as TGTGCCAGCAGTTTATCAAGTTGGACAGGAGACACAGATACGCAGTATTTT.

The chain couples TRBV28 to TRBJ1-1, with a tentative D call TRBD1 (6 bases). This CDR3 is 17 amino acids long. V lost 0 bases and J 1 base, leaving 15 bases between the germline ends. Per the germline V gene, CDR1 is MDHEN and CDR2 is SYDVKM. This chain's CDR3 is CASSLWPGDRKNTEAFF. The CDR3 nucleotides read TGTGCCAGCAGTTTATGGCCGGGAGACAGGAAGAACACTGAAGCTTTCTTT.

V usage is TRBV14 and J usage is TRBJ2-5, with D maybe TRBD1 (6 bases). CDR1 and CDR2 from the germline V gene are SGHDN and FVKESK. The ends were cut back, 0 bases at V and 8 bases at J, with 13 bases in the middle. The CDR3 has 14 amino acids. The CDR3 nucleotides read TGTGCCAGCAGCCAAGATCACCACAGGGTTACCCAGTACTTC. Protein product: CASSQDHHRVTQYF.

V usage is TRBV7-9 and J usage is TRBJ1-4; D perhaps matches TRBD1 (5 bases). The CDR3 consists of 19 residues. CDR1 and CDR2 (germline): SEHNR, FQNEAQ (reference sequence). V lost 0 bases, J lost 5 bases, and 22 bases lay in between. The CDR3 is CASSLARDDSNLRNEKLFF. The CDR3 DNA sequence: TGTGCCAGCAGCTTAGCCCGGGACGACTCCAATCTAAGGAATGAAAAACTGTTTTTT.

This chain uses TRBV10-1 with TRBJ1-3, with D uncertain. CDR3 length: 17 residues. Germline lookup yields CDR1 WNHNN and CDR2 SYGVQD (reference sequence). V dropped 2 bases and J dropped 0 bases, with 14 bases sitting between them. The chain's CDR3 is CASSEGGGNHSGNTIYF. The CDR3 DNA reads TGCGCCAGCAGTGAGGGTGGAGGGAACCACTCTGGAAACACCATATATTTT.

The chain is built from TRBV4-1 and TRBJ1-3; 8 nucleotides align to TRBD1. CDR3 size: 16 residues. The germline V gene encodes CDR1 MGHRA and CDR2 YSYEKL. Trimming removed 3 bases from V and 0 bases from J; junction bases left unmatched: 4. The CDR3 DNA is TGCGCCAGCAGCCAGGGACAGGCGTACTCTGGAAACACCATATATTTT. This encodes CASSQGQAYSGNTIYF.

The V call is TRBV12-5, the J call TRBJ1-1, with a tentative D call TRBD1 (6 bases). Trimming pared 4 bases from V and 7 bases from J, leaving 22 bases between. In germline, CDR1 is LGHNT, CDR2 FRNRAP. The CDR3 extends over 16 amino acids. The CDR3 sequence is CASGSQTGVGLIEAFF. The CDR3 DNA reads TGTGCTAGTGGTTCCCAGACAGGCGTTGGGTTGATTGAAGCTTTCTTT.

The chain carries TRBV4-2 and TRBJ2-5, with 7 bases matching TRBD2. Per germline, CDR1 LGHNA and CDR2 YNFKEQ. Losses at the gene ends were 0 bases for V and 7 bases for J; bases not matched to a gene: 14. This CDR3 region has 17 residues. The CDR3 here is CASSQEGRGRAWGTQYF. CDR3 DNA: TGTGCCAGCAGCCAAGAGGGGCGAGGGAGGGCCTGGGGGACCCAGTACTTC.

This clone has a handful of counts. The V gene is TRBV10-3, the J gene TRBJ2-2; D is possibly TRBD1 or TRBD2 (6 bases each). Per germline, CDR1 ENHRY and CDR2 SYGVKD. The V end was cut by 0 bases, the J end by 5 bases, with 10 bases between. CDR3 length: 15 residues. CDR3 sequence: CAISESGGGTGELFF. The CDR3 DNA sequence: TGTGCCATCAGTGAGTCCGGAGGGGGAACCGGGGAGCTGTTTTTT.

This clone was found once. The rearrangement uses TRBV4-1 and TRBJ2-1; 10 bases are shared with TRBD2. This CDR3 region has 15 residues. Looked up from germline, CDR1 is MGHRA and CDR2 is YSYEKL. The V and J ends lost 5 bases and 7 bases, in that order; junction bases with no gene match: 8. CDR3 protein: CASSSLAGVGNEQFF. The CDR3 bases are TGCGCCAGCAGCTCCCTAGCGGGAGTAGGGAATGAGCAGTTCTTC.

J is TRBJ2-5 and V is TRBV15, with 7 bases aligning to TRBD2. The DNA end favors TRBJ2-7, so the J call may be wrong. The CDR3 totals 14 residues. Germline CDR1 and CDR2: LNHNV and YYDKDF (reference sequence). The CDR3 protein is CATRERDGGYEQYF. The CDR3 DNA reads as TGTGCCACCCGGGAGCGGGATGGGGGCTACGAGCAGTACTTC.

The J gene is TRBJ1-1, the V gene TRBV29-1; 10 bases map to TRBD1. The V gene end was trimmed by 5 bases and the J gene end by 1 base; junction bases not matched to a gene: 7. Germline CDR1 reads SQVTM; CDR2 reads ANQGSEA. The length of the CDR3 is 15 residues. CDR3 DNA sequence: TGCAGCGTTCACTCGGACAGGGGGTGGAACACTGAAGCTTTCTTT. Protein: CSVHSDRGWNTEAFF.

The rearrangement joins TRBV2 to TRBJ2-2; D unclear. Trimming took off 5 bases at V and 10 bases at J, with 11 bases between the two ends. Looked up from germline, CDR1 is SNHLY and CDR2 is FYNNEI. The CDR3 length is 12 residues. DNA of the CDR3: TGTGCCAGCAGTCTGGGTCCGCCGGAGCTGTTTTTT. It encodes CASSLGPPELFF. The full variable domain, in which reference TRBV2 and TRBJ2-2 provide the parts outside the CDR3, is EPEVTQTPSHQVTQMGQEVILRCVPISNHLYFYWYRQILGQKVEFLVSFYNNEISEKSEIFDDQFSVERPDGSNFTLKIRSTKLEDSAMYFCASSLGPPELFFGEGSRLTVL.

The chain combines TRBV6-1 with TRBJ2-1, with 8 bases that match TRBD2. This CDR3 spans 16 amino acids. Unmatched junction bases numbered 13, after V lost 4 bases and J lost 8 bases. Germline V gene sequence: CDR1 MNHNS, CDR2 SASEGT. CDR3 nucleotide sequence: TGTGCCAGCAGTGCCTTAAGCGGGAGTGGGCTCGATGAGCAGTTCTTC. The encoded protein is CASSALSGSGLDEQFF.

The CDR3, as DNA: TGTGCCAGCCGATCGACTAGCGGGACCTACGAGCAGTACTTC. It translates to CASRSTSGTYEQYF. The chain combines TRBV7-8 with TRBJ2-7; the match to TRBD2 covers 11 bases. The CDR3 runs 14 residues. V shed 8 bases and J 2 bases; nucleotides not matched to a gene: 5. Looked up from germline, CDR1 is SGHVS and CDR2 is FQNEAQ.

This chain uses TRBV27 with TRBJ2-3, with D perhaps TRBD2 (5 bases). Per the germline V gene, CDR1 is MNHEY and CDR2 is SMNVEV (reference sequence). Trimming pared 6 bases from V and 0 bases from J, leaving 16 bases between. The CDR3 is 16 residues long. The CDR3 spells CASRKPQRNSTDTQYF. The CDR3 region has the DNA TGTGCCAGCAGGAAACCCCAGCGGAATAGCACAGATACGCAGTATTTT.

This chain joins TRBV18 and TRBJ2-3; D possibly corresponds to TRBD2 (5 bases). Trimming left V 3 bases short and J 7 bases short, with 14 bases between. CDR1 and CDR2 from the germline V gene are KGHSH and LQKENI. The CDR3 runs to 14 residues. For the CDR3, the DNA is TGTGCCAGCTCACCGTGGGAGCTAAAGAATACGCAGTATTTT. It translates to CASSPWELKNTQYF.

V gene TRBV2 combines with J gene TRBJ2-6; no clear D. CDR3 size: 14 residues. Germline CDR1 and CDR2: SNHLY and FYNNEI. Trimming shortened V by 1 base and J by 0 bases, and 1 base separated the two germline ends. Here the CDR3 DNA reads TGTGCCAGCAGTGAAGTCTCTGGGGCCAACGTCCTGACTTTC. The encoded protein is CASSEVSGANVLTF.

The CDR3 is CASSLVVLGGDPYEQYF. The CDR3 DNA sequence: TGTGCCAGCAGCTTAGTAGTTTTAGGGGGCGATCCCTACGAGCAGTACTTC. The gene calls are TRBV7-8 and TRBJ2-7, with 7 bases fitting TRBD1. The germline V gene encodes CDR1 SGHVS and CDR2 FQNEAQ. Germline trimming cut 1 base from V and 2 bases from J; bases unmatched to any gene: 11. The CDR3 runs to 17 residues.

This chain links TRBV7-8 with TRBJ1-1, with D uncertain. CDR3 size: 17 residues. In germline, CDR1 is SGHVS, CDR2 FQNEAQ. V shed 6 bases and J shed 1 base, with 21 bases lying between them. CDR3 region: CASSLWEVEGKNTEAFF. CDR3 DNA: TGTGCCAGCAGTCTATGGGAGGTAGAGGGAAAGAACACTGAAGCTTTCTTT.

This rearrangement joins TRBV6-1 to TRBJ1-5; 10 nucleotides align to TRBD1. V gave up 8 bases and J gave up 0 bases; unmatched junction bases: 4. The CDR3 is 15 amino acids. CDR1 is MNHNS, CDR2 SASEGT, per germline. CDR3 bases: TGTGCCAGCGGGGACAGGGGCCTTAGCAATCAGCCCCAGCATTTT. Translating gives CASGDRGLSNQPQHF.

The CDR3, as DNA: TGTGCCGGCGGGGGAGGGCAAGAGACCCAGTACTTC. It specifies CAGGGGQETQYF. The J gene is TRBJ2-5, the V gene TRBV2; the match to TRBD2 covers 7 bases. The length of the CDR3 is 12 residues. V shed 11 bases, J shed 2 bases, and the junction held 5 bases outside the gene matches. The germline CDR1 and CDR2 sequences are SNHLY and FYNNEI.

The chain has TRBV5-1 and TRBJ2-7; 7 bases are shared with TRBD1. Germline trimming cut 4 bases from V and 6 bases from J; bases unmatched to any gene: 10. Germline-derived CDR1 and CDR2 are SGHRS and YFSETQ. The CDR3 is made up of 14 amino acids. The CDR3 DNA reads TGCGCCAGCAGCCAAACCGGGACAGCTCGCGAGCAGTACTTC. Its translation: CASSQTGTAREQYF.

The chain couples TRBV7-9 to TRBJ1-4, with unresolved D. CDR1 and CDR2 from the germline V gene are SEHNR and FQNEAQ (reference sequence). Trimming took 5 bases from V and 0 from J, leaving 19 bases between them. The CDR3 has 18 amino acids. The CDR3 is CASSPGPNREATNEKLFF. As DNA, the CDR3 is TGTGCCAGCAGCCCCGGCCCTAACCGGGAGGCAACTAATGAAAAACTGTTTTTT. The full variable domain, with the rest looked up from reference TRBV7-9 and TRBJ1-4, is DTGVSQNPRHKITKRGQNVTFRCDPISEHNRLYWYRQTLGQGPEFLTYFQNEAQLEKSRLLSDRFSAERPKGSFSTLEIQRTEQGDSAMYLCASSPGPNREATNEKLFFGSGTQLSVL.

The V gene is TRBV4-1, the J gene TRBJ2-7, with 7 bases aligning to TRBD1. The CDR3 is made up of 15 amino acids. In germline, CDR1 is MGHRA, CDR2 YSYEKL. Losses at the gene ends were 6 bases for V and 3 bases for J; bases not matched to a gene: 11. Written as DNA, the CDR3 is TGCGCCAGCAGTCGCGATGGACAGGTGGACTACGAGCAGTACTTC. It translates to CASSRDGQVDYEQYF.